The 29 T cell receptor beta chains below were found in one sample sequenced in a study of cytomegalovirus exposure and HLA in healthy donors. The PCR was carried out with 60 Vbeta primers and 13 Jbeta primers. Assay used: immunoSEQ multiplex PCR; TCRdb lists only in-frame clones, some missing. The repertoire consists of over 150,000 clones, with around 80% occurring once and the leading ten covering 1.4% to 1.5%. The material sequenced was PBMCs. The source of these receptors is a woman in her 30s in good health and CMV-seropositive.

The genes are TRBV2 and TRBJ1-3; perhaps TRBD1 as D (5 bases). Germline CDR1 and CDR2: SNHLY and FYNNEI. CDR3 length equals 15 residues. The V end lost 5 bases, the J end lost 4 bases, and 15 bases lay between the germline ends. CDR3 region: CASSSEGYRGNTIYF. CDR3 nucleotide sequence: TGTGCCAGCAGTTCGGAGGGGTATCGGGGAAACACCATATATTTT.

The chain combines TRBV6-5 with TRBJ2-7; 10 nucleotides agree with TRBD2. The germline V gene encodes CDR1 MNHEY and CDR2 SVGAGI. The V and J ends lost 4 bases and 0 bases, in that order; junction bases with no gene match: 3. There are 15 residues in the CDR3. The CDR3 coding sequence is TGTGCCAGCAGTTTTAGCGGGAGGAGCTCCTACGAGCAGTACTTC. Translation: CASSFSGRSSYEQYF.

The CDR3 here is CASSYATGYGEKLFF. The CDR3 region has the DNA TGTGCCAGCAGTTACGCGACAGGGTACGGTGAAAAACTGTTTTTT. The genes are TRBV6-5 and TRBJ1-4, with 7 bases matching TRBD1. This CDR3 is 15 amino acids long. V shed 2 bases, J shed 7 bases, and the junction held 7 bases outside the gene matches. The germline CDR1 and CDR2 sequences are MNHEY and SVGAGI.

This clone was counted between two and nine times. The chain uses TRBV6-5 and TRBJ2-4, with 8 bases identical to TRBD2. This CDR3 region has 14 residues. V was pared by 7 bases and J by 9 bases, with 11 bases of the junction left unmatched. Germline V gene data show CDR1 as MNHEY and CDR2 as SVGAGI. CDR3 DNA sequence: TGTGCCAGCAACCAGGGACTAGACATTGGCATTCAGTACTTC. Its translation is CASNQGLDIGIQYF.

The J gene is TRBJ2-1, the V gene TRBV5-5, with TRBD1 identical over 9 bases. Germline CDR1 is SGHKS and CDR2 is YYEKEE (reference sequence). The CDR3 spans 15 residues. Losses at the gene ends were 4 bases for V and 8 bases for J; bases not matched to a gene: 10. CDR3 in amino acids: CASSLRTGAGDEQFF. For the CDR3, the DNA is TGTGCCAGCAGCCTTCGGACAGGGGCCGGGGATGAGCAGTTCTTC.

The chain links TRBV2 to TRBJ2-7; the D gene is possibly TRBD1 (5 bases). The CDR3 has 13 amino acids. Germline V gives CDR1 SNHLY, CDR2 FYNNEI. V dropped 2 bases and J dropped 3 bases, with 8 bases sitting between them. The DNA for the CDR3 is TGTGCCAGCAGTGAACAGGGATTCTACGAGCAGTACTTC. Protein product: CASSEQGFYEQYF.

V usage is TRBV7-9 and J usage is TRBJ1-4, with TRBD1 as a possible D gene (6 bases). CDR3 size: 15 residues. Germline CDR1 and CDR2: SEHNR and FQNEAQ (reference sequence). The germline V and J ends were trimmed by 7 bases and 3 bases, with 15 bases remaining between them. CDR3 amino acids: CASNPRGSANEKLFF. DNA for the CDR3: TGTGCCAGCAACCCCAGGGGTTCGGCTAATGAAAAACTGTTTTTT.

The chain combines TRBV23-1 with TRBJ1-2; 7 bases map to TRBD1. TRBV23-1 is annotated as an ORF whose role is uncertain. V shed 6 bases and J 4 bases; nucleotides not matched to a gene: 5. The CDR3 totals 13 residues. Written as DNA, the CDR3 is TGCGCCAGCAGCGGGGACAGATTCTATGGCTACACCTTC. Translation gives CASSGDRFYGYTF.

This clone was observed many times. The V call is TRBV5-4, the J call TRBJ2-2; 7 positions agree with TRBD1. With 4 bases clipped from V and 5 bases from J, the junction kept 2 bases outside the gene matches. CDR3 length: 13 residues. CDR1 is SGHNT, CDR2 YYREEE, per germline (reference sequence). CDR3 sequence (DNA): TGTGCCAGCAGCCAGACAGGGACCGGGGAGCTGTTTTTT. Protein product: CASSQTGTGELFF.

This rearrangement joins TRBV7-2 to TRBJ1-5, with D tentatively TRBD1 (5 bases). The CDR3 has 15 amino acids. CDR1 SGHTA and CDR2 FQGNSA come from the germline V gene. With 5 bases removed from V and 0 bases from J, the gap between germline ends came to 11 bases. The CDR3 bases are TGTGCCAGCAGCCGCTCGGGGGGTAGCAATCAGCCCCAGCATTTT. Protein sequence: CASSRSGGSNQPQHF.

This clone was seen a handful of times. The CDR3 nucleotides are TGCGCCAGCAGCTTGGAGGGACAGAGCTCCTTTTCCGAGCAGTACTTC. Translation: CASSLEGQSSFSEQYF. This chain connects TRBV5-1 to TRBJ2-7; 7 bases are a match to TRBD1. Germline V CDR1 and CDR2: SGHRS, YFSETQ. The CDR3 loop spans 16 amino acids. Losses at the gene ends were 0 bases for V and 6 bases for J; bases not matched to a gene: 12.

This chain links TRBV7-7 with TRBJ2-1, with 7 bases identical to TRBD2. CDR1 and CDR2 from the germline V gene are SSHAT and FNYEAQ (reference sequence). The CDR3 sequence is 15 residues long. V was pared by 4 bases and J by 1 base, with 4 bases of the junction left unmatched. In DNA form, the CDR3 reads TGTGCCAGCAGCTCAACTAGCGCTTCCTACAATGAGCAGTTCTTC. Residues: CASSSTSASYNEQFF.

This chain connects TRBV2 to TRBJ1-2; weak D call: TRBD1 (5 bases). This CDR3 contains 15 residues. Germline CDR1 SNHLY, CDR2 FYNNEI. V lost 1 base to trimming and J lost 4 bases, with 13 bases between them. The CDR3 loop reads CASSEGLQGIYGYTF. The DNA of the CDR3 is TGTGCCAGCAGTGAAGGACTTCAGGGCATCTATGGCTACACCTTC.

V usage is TRBV14 and J usage is TRBJ2-1, with unresolved D. This CDR3 contains 14 residues. CDR1 and CDR2 (germline): SGHDN, FVKESK. Trimming removed 1 base from V and 7 bases from J, with 11 bases in between. CDR3 amino acids: CASSQAGFGNEQFF. CDR3 sequence (DNA): TGTGCCAGCAGCCAAGCCGGGTTTGGTAATGAGCAGTTCTTC.

This clone was found a few times. This sequence joins TRBV28 and TRBJ1-4; TRBD1 might be the D (6 bases). Germline-derived CDR1 and CDR2 are MDHEN and SYDVKM. V lost 6 bases to trimming and J lost 12 bases, with 14 bases between them. This CDR3 has 12 residues. CDR3 DNA: TGTGCCAGCAGGGTCCCACAGGGAGAACTGTTTTTT. This gives the protein CASRVPQGELFF.

V and J are TRBV7-2 and TRBJ1-1; D gene unclear. V was shortened by 6 bases and J by 0 bases, with 8 bases between the two germline ends. This CDR3 region has 13 residues. From germline, CDR1 is SGHTA and CDR2 FQGNSA. CDR3 nucleotide sequence: TGTGCCAGCAGGTGGGCGCTGAACACTGAAGCTTTCTTT. Residues: CASRWALNTEAFF.

The chain carries TRBV4-3 and TRBJ2-1, with D perhaps matching TRBD1 (6 bases). The V gene lost 5 bases and the J gene lost 0 bases, with 17 bases spanning the gap. The CDR3 spans 17 residues. Germline V gives CDR1 LGHNA, CDR2 YSLEER. The CDR3 DNA is TGCGCCAGCAGCTTCCGGGACACCTGGAGCTCCTACAATGAGCAGTTCTTC. Amino acids: CASSFRDTWSSYNEQFF.

The V and J genes are TRBV4-2 and TRBJ2-1, with 12 bases that match TRBD2. Per the germline V gene, CDR1 is LGHNA and CDR2 is YNFKEQ. The CDR3 loop spans 17 amino acids. J gave up 6 bases and V 0 bases, and 6 bases lay outside the gene matches. CDR3 sequence: CASSQDPTSGSFNEQFF. The CDR3 bases are TGTGCCAGCAGCCAAGACCCGACTAGCGGGAGCTTCAATGAGCAGTTCTTC.

The rearrangement joins TRBV5-1 to TRBJ2-3; 11 bases agree with TRBD1. CDR1 and CDR2 from the germline V gene are SGHRS and YFSETQ. Losses at the gene ends were 4 bases for V and 5 bases for J; bases not matched to a gene: 9. The CDR3 covers 16 residues. The CDR3, as DNA: TGCGCCAGCAGCGCCGGGACAGGGGGGGTAGTAGATACGCAGTATTTT. This encodes CASSAGTGGVVDTQYF.

The J gene is TRBJ2-3, the V gene TRBV9; D not certain. There are 14 residues in the CDR3. Per germline, CDR1 SGDLS and CDR2 YYNGEE. With 4 bases removed from V and 4 bases from J, the gap between germline ends came to 13 bases. CDR3: CASSLGVRADTQYF. CDR3 in DNA: TGTGCCAGCAGCCTCGGAGTTCGGGCAGATACGCAGTATTTT.

This chain uses TRBV15 with TRBJ2-7; TRBD2 agrees at 8 bases. J gave up 7 bases and V 4 bases, and 9 bases lay outside the gene matches. The CDR3 runs to 14 residues. Germline CDR1 is LNHNV and CDR2 is YYDKDF (reference sequence). The DNA for the CDR3 is TGTGCCACCAGCACCTTAGCGGGATTGAGGGAGCAGTACTTC. This translates into CATSTLAGLREQYF.

The rearrangement links TRBV28 to TRBJ1-1; D may be TRBD1 (5 bases). CDR1 is MDHEN and CDR2 is SYDVKM in the germline V gene. This CDR3 has 17 residues. The V end lost 6 bases, the J end lost 0 bases, and 20 bases lay between the germline ends. The CDR3 protein is CASSSTAIAFLNTEAFF. In nucleotides, the CDR3 is TGTGCCAGCAGCTCGACAGCGATCGCGTTCTTGAACACTGAAGCTTTCTTT.

This clone came up a few times. The gene calls are TRBV7-8 and TRBJ1-3; D is undetermined. The V gene's germline CDR1 is SGHVS and CDR2 FQNEAQ. V dropped 1 base and J dropped 4 bases, with 8 bases sitting between them. The length of the CDR3 is 14 residues. The CDR3 reads CASSLGPQGNTIYF. The CDR3 bases are TGTGCCAGCAGCTTAGGCCCCCAGGGAAACACCATATATTTT.

V gene TRBV11-1 combines with J gene TRBJ2-5, with D uncertain. Trimming cost V 5 bases and J 4 bases, with 17 bases left between them. CDR3 length: 15 residues. Germline loops: CDR1 SGHAT, CDR2 FQDESV (reference sequence). The CDR3: CASSTRQASTETQYF. The DNA for the CDR3 is TGTGCCAGCAGCACACGGCAGGCGTCGACAGAGACCCAGTACTTC.

This clone has more than one count but fewer than ten. The chain is built from TRBV19 and TRBJ1-5; possibly TRBD1 for D (6 bases). Deletions cut 4 bases from V and 7 bases from J, with 14 bases between. CDR1 and CDR2 (germline): LNHDA, SQIVND (reference sequence). CDR3 length equals 14 residues. The CDR3 loop is CASSRERGGQPQHF. The CDR3 DNA is TGTGCCAGTAGTAGGGAGAGGGGGGGACAGCCCCAGCATTTT.

This clone was seen a few times. V usage is TRBV29-1 and J usage is TRBJ1-3, with D hard to call. Trimming removed 5 bases from V and 3 bases from J, with 14 bases in between. The CDR3 length is 14 residues. Germline CDR1 reads SQVTM; CDR2 reads ANQGSEA. CDR3 nucleotides: TGCAGCGTTTCCCAGGTCCGGGGTGGAAACACCATATATTTT. Translated: CSVSQVRGGNTIYF. Full variable domain (missing parts from reference TRBV29-1 and TRBJ1-3): SAVISQKPSRDICQRGTSLTIQCQVDSQVTMMFWYRQQPGQSLTLIATANQGSEATYESGFVIDKFPISRPNLTFSTLTVSNMSPEDSSIYLCSVSQVRGGNTIYFGEGSWLTVV.

V and J are TRBV11-2 and TRBJ1-1; weak D call: TRBD1 (5 bases). Germline-derived CDR1 and CDR2 are SGHAT and FQNNGV. The CDR3 runs 15 residues. Trimming removed 5 bases at V and 4 bases at J, with 17 bases between. Here the CDR3 reads CASSPRRGGGTEAFF. In nucleotides, the CDR3 is TGTGCCAGCAGCCCCCGGAGGGGTGGAGGCACTGAAGCTTTCTTT.

V gene TRBV10-3 combines with J gene TRBJ2-3, with 10 bases lining up with TRBD2. Germline V lookup: CDR1 ENHRY, CDR2 SYGVKD. The CDR3 has 17 amino acids. The trim removed 3 bases at V and 4 bases at J, leaving 10 bases unmatched. The CDR3 DNA reads TGTGCCATCAGTGACCCACCTAGCGGGAGAACCGCAGATACGCAGTATTTT. The encoded protein is CAISDPPSGRTADTQYF.

This clone has only a few counts. The J gene is TRBJ2-1, the V gene TRBV6-4; D is unclear. This CDR3 is built from 13 residues. The V and J ends lost 5 bases and 8 bases respectively, with 13 bases between them. Germline V gene data show CDR1 as MRHNA and CDR2 as SNTAGT. CDR3 in amino acids: CASSRDLLDEQFF. The CDR3 bases are TGTGCCAGCAGTAGAGATCTCTTGGATGAGCAGTTCTTC.